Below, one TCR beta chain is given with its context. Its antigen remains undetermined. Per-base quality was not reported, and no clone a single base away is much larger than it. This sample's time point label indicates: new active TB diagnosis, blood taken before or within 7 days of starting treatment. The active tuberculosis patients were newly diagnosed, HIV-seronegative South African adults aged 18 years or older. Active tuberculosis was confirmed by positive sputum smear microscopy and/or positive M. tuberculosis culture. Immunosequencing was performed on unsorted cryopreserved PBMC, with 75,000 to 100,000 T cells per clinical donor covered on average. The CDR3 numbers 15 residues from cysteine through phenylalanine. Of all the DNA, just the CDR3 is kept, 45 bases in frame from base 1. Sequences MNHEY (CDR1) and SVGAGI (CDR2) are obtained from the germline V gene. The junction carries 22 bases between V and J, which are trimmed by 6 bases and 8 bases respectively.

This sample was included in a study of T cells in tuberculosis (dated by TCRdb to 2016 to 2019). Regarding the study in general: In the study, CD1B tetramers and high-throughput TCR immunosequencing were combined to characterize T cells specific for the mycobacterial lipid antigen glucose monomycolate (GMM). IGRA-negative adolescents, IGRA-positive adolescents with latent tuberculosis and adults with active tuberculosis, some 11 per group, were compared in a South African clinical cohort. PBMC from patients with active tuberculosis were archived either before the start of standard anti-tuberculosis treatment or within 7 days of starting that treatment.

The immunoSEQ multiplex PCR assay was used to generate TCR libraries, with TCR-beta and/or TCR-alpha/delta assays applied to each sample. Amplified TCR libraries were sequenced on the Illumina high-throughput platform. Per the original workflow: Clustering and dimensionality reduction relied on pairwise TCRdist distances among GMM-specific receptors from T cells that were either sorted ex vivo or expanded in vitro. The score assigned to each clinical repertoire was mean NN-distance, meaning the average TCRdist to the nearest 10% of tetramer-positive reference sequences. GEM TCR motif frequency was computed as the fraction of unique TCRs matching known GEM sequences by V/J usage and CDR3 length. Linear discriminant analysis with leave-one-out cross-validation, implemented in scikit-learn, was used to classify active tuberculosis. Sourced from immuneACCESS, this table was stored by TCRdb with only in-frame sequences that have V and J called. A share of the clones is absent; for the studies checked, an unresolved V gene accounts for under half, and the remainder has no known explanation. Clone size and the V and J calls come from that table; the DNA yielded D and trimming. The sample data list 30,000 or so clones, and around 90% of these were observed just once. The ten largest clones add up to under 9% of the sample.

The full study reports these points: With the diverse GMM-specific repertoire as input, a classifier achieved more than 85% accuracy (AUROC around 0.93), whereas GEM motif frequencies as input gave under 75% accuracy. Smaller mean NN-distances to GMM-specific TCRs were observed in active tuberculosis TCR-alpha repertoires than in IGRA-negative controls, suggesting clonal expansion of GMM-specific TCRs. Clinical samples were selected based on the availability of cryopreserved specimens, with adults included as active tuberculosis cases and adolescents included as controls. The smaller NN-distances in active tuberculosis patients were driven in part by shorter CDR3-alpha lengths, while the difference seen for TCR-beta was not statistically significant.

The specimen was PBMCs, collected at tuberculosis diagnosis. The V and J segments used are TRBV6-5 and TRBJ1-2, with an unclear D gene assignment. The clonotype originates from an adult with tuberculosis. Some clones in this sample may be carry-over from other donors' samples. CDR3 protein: CASRLNSDQIGGYTF. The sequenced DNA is TGTGCCAGCAGACTAAATTCAGACCAGATTGGGGGCTACACCTTC.